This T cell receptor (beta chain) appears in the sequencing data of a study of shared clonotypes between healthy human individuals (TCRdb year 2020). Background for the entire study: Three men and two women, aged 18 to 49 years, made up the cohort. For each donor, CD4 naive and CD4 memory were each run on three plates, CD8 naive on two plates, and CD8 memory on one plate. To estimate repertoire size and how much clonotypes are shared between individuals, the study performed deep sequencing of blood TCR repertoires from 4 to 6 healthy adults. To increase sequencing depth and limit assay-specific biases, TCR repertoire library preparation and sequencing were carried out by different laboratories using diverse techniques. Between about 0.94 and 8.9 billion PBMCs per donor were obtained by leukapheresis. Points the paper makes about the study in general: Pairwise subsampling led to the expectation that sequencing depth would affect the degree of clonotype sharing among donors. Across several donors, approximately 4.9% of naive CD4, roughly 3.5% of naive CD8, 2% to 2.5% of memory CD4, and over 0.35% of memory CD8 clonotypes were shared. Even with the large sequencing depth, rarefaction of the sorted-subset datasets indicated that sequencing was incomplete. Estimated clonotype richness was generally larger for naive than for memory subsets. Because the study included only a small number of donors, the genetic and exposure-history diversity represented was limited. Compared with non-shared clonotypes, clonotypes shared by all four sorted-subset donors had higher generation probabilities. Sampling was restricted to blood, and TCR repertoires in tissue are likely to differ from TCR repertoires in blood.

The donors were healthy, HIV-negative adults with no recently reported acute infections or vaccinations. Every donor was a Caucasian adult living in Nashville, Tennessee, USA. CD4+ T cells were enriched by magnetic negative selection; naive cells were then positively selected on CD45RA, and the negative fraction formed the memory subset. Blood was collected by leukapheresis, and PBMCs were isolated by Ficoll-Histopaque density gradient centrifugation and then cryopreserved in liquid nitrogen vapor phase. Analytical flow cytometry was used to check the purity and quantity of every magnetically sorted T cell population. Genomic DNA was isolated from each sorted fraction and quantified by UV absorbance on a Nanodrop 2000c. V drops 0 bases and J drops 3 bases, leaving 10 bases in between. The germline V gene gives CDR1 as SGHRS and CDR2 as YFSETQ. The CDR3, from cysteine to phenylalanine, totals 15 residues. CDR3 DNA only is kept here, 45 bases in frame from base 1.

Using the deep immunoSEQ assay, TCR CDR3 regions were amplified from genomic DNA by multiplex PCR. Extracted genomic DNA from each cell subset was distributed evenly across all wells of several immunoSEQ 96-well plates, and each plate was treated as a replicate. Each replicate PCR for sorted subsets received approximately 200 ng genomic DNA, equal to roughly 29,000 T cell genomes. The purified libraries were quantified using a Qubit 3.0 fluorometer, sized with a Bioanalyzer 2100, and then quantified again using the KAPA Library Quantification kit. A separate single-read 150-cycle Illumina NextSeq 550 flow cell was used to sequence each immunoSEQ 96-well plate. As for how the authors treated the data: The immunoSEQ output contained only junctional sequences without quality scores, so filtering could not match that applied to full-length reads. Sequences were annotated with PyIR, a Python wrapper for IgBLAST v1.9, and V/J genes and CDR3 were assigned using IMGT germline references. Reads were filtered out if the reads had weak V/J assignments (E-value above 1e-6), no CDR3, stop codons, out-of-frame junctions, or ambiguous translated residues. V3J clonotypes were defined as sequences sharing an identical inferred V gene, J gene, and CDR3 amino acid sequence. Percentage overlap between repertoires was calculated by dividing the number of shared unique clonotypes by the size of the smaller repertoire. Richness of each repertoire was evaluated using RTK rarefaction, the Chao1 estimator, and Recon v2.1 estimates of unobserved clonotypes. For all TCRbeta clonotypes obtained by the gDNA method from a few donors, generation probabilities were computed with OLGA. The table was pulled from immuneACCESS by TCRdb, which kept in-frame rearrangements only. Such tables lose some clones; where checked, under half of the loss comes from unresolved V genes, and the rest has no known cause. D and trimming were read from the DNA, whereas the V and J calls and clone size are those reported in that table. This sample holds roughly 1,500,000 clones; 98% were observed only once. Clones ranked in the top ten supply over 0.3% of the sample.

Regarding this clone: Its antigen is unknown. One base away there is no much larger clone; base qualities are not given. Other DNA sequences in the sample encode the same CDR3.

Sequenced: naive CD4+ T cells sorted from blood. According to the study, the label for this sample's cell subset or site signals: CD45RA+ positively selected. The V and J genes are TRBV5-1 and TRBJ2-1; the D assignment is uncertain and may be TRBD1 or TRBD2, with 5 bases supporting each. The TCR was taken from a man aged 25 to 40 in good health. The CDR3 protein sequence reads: CASSLAGTYYNEQFF. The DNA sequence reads TGCGCCAGCAGCTTGGCAGGGACGTACTACAATGAGCAGTTCTTC.